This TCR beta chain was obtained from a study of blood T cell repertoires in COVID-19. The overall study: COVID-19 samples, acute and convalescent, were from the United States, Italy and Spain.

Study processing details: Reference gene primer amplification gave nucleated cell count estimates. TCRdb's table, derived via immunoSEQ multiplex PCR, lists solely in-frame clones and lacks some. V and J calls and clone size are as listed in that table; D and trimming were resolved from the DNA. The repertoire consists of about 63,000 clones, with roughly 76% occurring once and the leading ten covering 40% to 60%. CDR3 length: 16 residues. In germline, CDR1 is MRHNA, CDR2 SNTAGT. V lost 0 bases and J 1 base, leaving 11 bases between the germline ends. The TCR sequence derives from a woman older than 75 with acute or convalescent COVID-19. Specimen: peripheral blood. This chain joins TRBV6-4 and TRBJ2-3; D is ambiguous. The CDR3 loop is CASSDSYRIGTDTQYF. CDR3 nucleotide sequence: TGTGCCAGCAGTGACTCGTATAGAATTGGCACAGATACGCAGTATTTT.